Below are 22 T cell receptor beta chains sequenced from a single sample in a study of spatial heterogeneity in lung cancer. TCRdb itself ran the 5' RACE reads through MiXCR, one entry per CDR3 protein. The data hold some 96,000 distinct CDR3 sequences, with approximately 4.7% observed a single time. Regarding the study as a whole: Mutation tallies in tumors tracked expanded intratumoral alpha and beta TCR counts.

Their antigens remain unidentified. Time point reported: sample taken at primary tumor resection. The source was lung tumor tissue, collected at surgery. These receptors originate from a male donor with early-stage non-small cell lung cancer.

This clonotype showed up many times. V and J are TRBV7-6 and TRBJ1-4; no clear D gene. Germline CDR1 reads SGHVS; CDR2 reads FNYEAQ. V was shortened by 4 bases and J by 8 bases, with 11 bases between the two germline ends. The CDR3 totals 13 residues. CDR3 coding DNA: TGTGCCAGCAGCTCAGAATCAAGCGAAAAACTGTTTTTT. This sequence encodes CASSSESSEKLFF.

This clonotype was detected ten times or more. V gene TRBV5-1 combines with J gene TRBJ1-6; 9 bases line up with TRBD1. This CDR3 spans 18 amino acids. V lost 4 bases, J lost 2 bases, and 10 bases stayed unmatched. Germline assignment: CDR1 SGHRS and CDR2 YFSETQ. CDR3 nucleotides: TGCGCCAGCAGCACGGGACAGGGCAGCATCGCCTATAATTCACCCCTCCACTTT. Its protein product is CASSTGQGSIAYNSPLHF.

This clonotype was counted between two and nine times. The chain recombines TRBV6-1 with TRBJ1-2; no clear D gene. The CDR3 is made up of 13 amino acids. Trimming removed 2 bases from V and 0 bases from J, with 4 bases in between. Germline lookup yields CDR1 MNHNS and CDR2 SASEGT. DNA for the CDR3: TGTGCCAGCAGTGAAAGAACTAACTATGGCTACACCTTC. It translates to CASSERTNYGYTF.

The genes are TRBV27 and TRBJ2-7, with TRBD1 identical over 7 bases. V trimming: 2 bases; J trimming: 0 bases; junction bases outside the gene matches: 4. CDR1 and CDR2 (germline): MNHEY, SMNVEV (reference sequence). This CDR3 spans 15 amino acids. CDR3: CASSLRPGGSYEQYF. In DNA form, the CDR3 reads TGTGCCAGCAGTTTAAGGCCAGGGGGCTCCTACGAGCAGTACTTC.

This clonotype was found many times. This sequence joins TRBV28 and TRBJ2-1, with unresolved D. Germline V CDR1 and CDR2: MDHEN, SYDVKM. The CDR3 loop spans 13 amino acids. Trimming removed 5 bases at V and 12 bases at J, with 17 bases between. This CDR3 reads CASSTRLVLGQFF. CDR3 nucleotide sequence: TGTGCCAGCAGTACCAGACTGGTTCTAGGGCAGTTCTTC. The entire variable domain, with the rest obtained from reference TRBV28 and TRBJ2-1, is as follows: DVKVTQSSRYLVKRTGEKVFLECVQDMDHENMFWYRQDPGLGLRLIYFSYDVKMKEKGDIPEGYSVSREKKERFSLILESASTNQTSMYLCASSTRLVLGQFFGPGTRLTVL.

This clonotype was seen ten or more times. The gene calls are TRBV5-6 and TRBJ2-7; D is unresolved. This CDR3 spans 12 amino acids. With 1 base removed from V and 1 base from J, the gap between germline ends came to 3 bases. Germline V CDR1 and CDR2: SGHDT, YYEEEE. This CDR3 reads CASSLRSYEQYF. Written as DNA, the CDR3 is TGTGCCAGCAGCTTGAGATCCTACGAGCAGTACTTC.

This clonotype has at least ten counts. The rearrangement joins TRBV2 to TRBJ1-1; D might be TRBD1 (5 bases). Germline V gene lookup returns CDR1 SNHLY and CDR2 FYNNEI. The V and J ends lost 8 bases and 3 bases respectively, with 13 bases between them. The CDR3 extends over 13 amino acids. For the CDR3, the DNA is TGTGCCAGCCATGGGGCGCCCGACACTGAAGCTTTCTTT. It encodes CASHGAPDTEAFF.

This clonotype was seen at least ten times. The chain joins TRBV29-1 to TRBJ2-1; 9 bases are shared with TRBD2. The germline CDR1 and CDR2 sequences are SQVTM and ANQGSEA. The CDR3 covers 14 residues. Germline trimming cut 3 bases from V and 9 bases from J; bases unmatched to any gene: 9. The CDR3 DNA sequence: TGCAGCGTTGATAGAGTAGCGGGAGTAGGTGAGCAGTTCTTC. This gives the protein CSVDRVAGVGEQFF.

This clonotype occurred many times. CDR3 sequence reads: CASSFSANYGYTF. The CDR3 region has the DNA TGTGCCAGCAGTTTTTCGGCTAACTATGGCTACACCTTC. This chain links TRBV12-3 or TRBV12-4 with TRBJ1-2, with D unresolved. Trimming pared 3 bases from V and 0 bases from J, leaving 5 bases between. CDR3 size: 13 residues.

This clonotype was picked up many times. CDR3 coding DNA: TGTGCCAGCCGAGGACTAGCGGGCACAGATACGCAGTATTTT. Translating gives CASRGLAGTDTQYF. The chain recombines TRBV27 with TRBJ2-3; 10 bases are shared with TRBD2. Germline V gene data show CDR1 as MNHEY and CDR2 as SMNVEV (reference sequence). There are 14 residues in the CDR3. The V segment lost 8 bases and the J segment 1 base; nucleotides outside the gene matches: 3.

In this sample, this clonotype turned up many times. V usage is TRBV6-1 and J usage is TRBJ1-3; D gene unclear. Germline V gene data show CDR1 as MNHNS and CDR2 as SASEGT. V shed 3 bases and J shed 1 base, with 7 bases lying between them. This CDR3 contains 14 residues. The CDR3 spells CASSDPSSGNTIYF. As DNA, the CDR3 is TGTGCCAGCAGTGATCCCAGTTCTGGAAACACCATATATTTT.

This clonotype was seen at least ten times. The rearrangement joins TRBV4-1 to TRBJ2-1; TRBD1 matches 12 bases. J gave up 7 bases and V 3 bases, and 7 bases lay outside the gene matches. This CDR3 has 16 amino acids. Per germline, CDR1 MGHRA and CDR2 YSYEKL. The CDR3 protein is CASSHTGTGGPNEQFF. DNA of the CDR3: TGCGCCAGCAGCCACACCGGGACAGGGGGCCCAAATGAGCAGTTCTTC.

This clonotype has a count of ten or more. CDR3 sequence reads: CASSPGGGTYGYTF. Written as DNA, the CDR3 is TGTGCCAGCTCACCAGGGGGCGGGACCTATGGCTACACCTTC. The rearrangement joins TRBV18 to TRBJ1-2; weak D call: TRBD1 (6 bases). The ends were cut back, 2 bases at V and 4 bases at J, with 11 bases in the middle. This CDR3 spans 14 amino acids. The germline gives CDR1 KGHSH, CDR2 LQKENI.

This clonotype showed up many times. The J gene is TRBJ1-2, the V gene TRBV6-5; D is possibly TRBD1 (6 bases). V dropped 6 bases and J dropped 4 bases, with 18 bases sitting between them. Germline-derived CDR1 and CDR2 are MNHEY and SVGAGI. This CDR3 has 15 amino acids. CDR3 sequence: CASRIGQWDIYGYTF. The DNA for the CDR3 is TGTGCCAGCAGGATTGGCCAGTGGGACATCTATGGCTACACCTTC.

This clonotype was detected many times. The rearrangement uses TRBV27 and TRBJ1-5; tentative D call: TRBD1 (5 bases). The germline V gene has CDR1 MNHEY and CDR2 SMNVEV (reference sequence). V lost 8 bases, J lost 2 bases, and 16 bases lay in between. The CDR3 extends over 15 amino acids. The CDR3 loop is CASGPLGVGNQPQHF. The CDR3 nucleotides read TGTGCCAGCGGACCCCTAGGGGTTGGCAATCAGCCCCAGCATTTT.

This clonotype was detected ten times or more. The chain combines TRBV7-8 with TRBJ1-3; D gene unclear. The CDR3 is 15 residues long. Between the trimmed V and J ends, which lost 3 bases and 2 bases, there was a span of 11 bases. Germline V gene lookup returns CDR1 SGHVS and CDR2 FQNEAQ. The CDR3 sequence is CASSFQDGPGNTIYF. Written as DNA, the CDR3 is TGTGCCAGCAGCTTTCAGGATGGGCCTGGAAACACCATATATTTT.

This clonotype was detected many times. The J gene is TRBJ2-7, the V gene TRBV28; D possibly corresponds to TRBD2 (5 bases). Germline CDR1 reads MDHEN; CDR2 reads SYDVKM. The CDR3 is 12 residues long. The V gene lost 6 bases and the J gene lost 2 bases, with 8 bases spanning the gap. The CDR3 loop is CASSGVPYEQYF. The CDR3 coding sequence is TGTGCCAGCAGCGGGGTTCCCTACGAGCAGTACTTC.

This clonotype was counted only a few times. This chain uses TRBV5-6 with TRBJ2-3; TRBD1 matches 9 bases. Germline CDR1 SGHDT, CDR2 YYEEEE. V shed 1 base and J 2 bases; nucleotides not matched to a gene: 11. CDR3 length equals 18 residues. The CDR3 protein is CASSLSKGQGTPTDTQYF. The DNA of the CDR3 is TGTGCCAGCAGCTTGTCAAAGGGACAGGGTACCCCCACAGATACGCAGTATTTT.

This clonotype was found many times. This rearrangement joins TRBV28 to TRBJ1-4; D unclear. The V gene's germline CDR1 is MDHEN and CDR2 SYDVKM. The CDR3 loop spans 13 amino acids. V shed 6 bases and J shed 4 bases, with 9 bases lying between them. The CDR3 DNA sequence: TGTGCCAGCAGACGCGGGATTAATGAAAAACTGTTTTTT. Amino acid sequence: CASRRGINEKLFF.

A few counts support this clonotype. This chain uses TRBV4-2 with TRBJ2-5, with TRBD2 matching over 13 bases. This CDR3 contains 16 residues. Germline loops: CDR1 LGHNA, CDR2 YNFKEQ. V lost 4 bases and J lost 4; bases outside the gene matches: 6. As DNA, the CDR3 is TGTGCCAGCAGCCCAGGACTAGCGGGAGCTGGAGAGACCCAGTACTTC. This codes for CASSPGLAGAGETQYF.

This clonotype was picked up many times. This CDR3 is CASSPGTIGAYEQYF. The CDR3 DNA sequence: TGTGCCAGCAGTCCCGGGACTATCGGAGCGTACGAGCAGTACTTC. This chain joins TRBV6-2 or TRBV6-3 and TRBJ2-7; 7 nucleotides agree with TRBD2. The junction had 11 bases not matched to a gene; V was cut back by 5 bases and J by 4 bases. The CDR3 runs to 15 residues. CDR1 MNHEY and CDR2 SVGEGT come from the germline V gene.

The sample holds many counts of this clonotype. The chain joins TRBV5-1 to TRBJ1-1; 9 positions agree with TRBD1. V lost 5 bases and J lost 0; bases outside the gene matches: 11. The length of the CDR3 is 17 residues. Germline CDR1 is SGHRS and CDR2 is YFSETQ. The DNA for the CDR3 is TGCGCCAGCAGTACGGGACAGGGCGGATTGATGAACACTGAAGCTTTCTTT. Protein: CASSTGQGGLMNTEAFF. The full variable domain, rest sourced from reference TRBV5-1 and TRBJ1-1, is KAGVTQTPRYLIKTRGQQVTLSCSPISGHRSVSWYQQTPGQGLQFLFEYFSETQRNKGNFPGRFSGRQFSNSRSEMNVSTLELGDSALYLCASSTGQGGLMNTEAFFGQGTRLTVV.